The clone carrying this TCR beta chain was found once. The data belong to a study of blood T cell repertoires in COVID-19. Study-level information: The cDNA or gDNA used as material had been derived from T cells, B-cell-depleted T cells, or PBMCs.

This table comes from immunoSEQ multiplex PCR, and its TCRdb copy is limited to in-frame clones, with some not included. In the table there are 90,000 to 120,000 clones, 84% of which are singletons. Trimming took 2 bases from V and 1 from J, leaving 15 bases between them. The CDR3 is 18 amino acids. Germline assignment: CDR1 SGHTA and CDR2 FQGTGA. Source material: peripheral blood. This chain links TRBV7-3 with TRBJ2-6; D not resolved. This TCR came from a human donor in a cohort sampled during active COVID-19. In nucleotides, the CDR3 is TGTGCCAGCAGCTTATCCCCTCTTCGACAATCTGGGGCCAACGTCCTGACTTTC. It specifies CASSLSPLRQSGANVLTF.